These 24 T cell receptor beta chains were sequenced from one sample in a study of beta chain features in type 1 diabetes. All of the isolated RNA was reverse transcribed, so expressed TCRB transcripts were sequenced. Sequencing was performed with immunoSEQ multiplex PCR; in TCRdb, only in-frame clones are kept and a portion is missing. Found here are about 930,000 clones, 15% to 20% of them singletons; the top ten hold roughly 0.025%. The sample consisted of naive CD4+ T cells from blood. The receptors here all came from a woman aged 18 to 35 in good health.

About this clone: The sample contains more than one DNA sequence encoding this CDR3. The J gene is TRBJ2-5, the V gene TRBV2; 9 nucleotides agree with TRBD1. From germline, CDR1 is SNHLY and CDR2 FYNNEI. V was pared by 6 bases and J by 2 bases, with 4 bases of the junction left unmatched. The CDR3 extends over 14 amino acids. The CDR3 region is CASSGGQGQETQYF. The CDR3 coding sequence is TGTGCCAGCAGCGGGGGACAGGGACAAGAGACCCAGTACTTC.

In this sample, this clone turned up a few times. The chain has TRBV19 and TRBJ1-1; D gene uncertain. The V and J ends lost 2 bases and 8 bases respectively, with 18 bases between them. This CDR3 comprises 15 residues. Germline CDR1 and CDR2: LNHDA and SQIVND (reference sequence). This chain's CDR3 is CASSIYLSGPSEAFF. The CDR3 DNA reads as TGTGCCAGTAGTATATATCTTTCGGGCCCATCGGAAGCTTTCTTT.

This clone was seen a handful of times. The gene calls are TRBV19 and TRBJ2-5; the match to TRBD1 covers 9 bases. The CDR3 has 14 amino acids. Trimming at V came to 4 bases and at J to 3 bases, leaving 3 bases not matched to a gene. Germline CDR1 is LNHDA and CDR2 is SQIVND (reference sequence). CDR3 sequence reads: CASSKRTGEETQYF. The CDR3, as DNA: TGTGCCAGTAGTAAGCGGACAGGGGAAGAGACCCAGTACTTC.

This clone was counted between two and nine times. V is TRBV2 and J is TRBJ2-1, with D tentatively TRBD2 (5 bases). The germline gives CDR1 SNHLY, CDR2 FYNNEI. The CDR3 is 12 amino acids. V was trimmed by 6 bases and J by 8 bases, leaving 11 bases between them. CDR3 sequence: CASRGEGYEQFF. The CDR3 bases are TGTGCCAGCAGGGGAGAGGGCTATGAGCAGTTCTTC.

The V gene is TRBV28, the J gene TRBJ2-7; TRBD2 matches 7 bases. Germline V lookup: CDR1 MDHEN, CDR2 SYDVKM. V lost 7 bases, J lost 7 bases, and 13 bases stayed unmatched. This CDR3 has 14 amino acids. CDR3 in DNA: TGTGCCAGCATAGAGAGAGGGAGGGCCGGAGAGCAGTACTTC. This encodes CASIERGRAGEQYF.

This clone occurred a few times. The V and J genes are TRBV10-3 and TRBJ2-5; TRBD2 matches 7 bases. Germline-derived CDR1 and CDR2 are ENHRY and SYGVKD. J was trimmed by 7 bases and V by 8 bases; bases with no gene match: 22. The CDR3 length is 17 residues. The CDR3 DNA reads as TGTGCCATCGGGGCCGGGAGGAGAGAAACAGACTTCGGGACCCAGTACTTC. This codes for CAIGAGRRETDFGTQYF.

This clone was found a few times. CDR3 protein: CSASDPLGKYF. The CDR3 DNA is TGCAGTGCTAGTGACCCCCTTGGAAAGTACTTC. The rearrangement links TRBV20-1 to TRBJ2-7; D call uncertain. Deletions cut 3 bases from V and 11 bases from J, with 14 bases between. From germline, CDR1 is DFQATT and CDR2 SNEGSKA (reference sequence). The CDR3 length is 11 residues.

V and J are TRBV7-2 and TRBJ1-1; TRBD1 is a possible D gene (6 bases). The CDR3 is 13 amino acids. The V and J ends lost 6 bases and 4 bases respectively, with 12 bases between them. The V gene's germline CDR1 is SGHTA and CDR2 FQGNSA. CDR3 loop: CASRQGGGTEAFF. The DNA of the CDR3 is TGTGCCAGCAGACAGGGCGGCGGCACTGAAGCTTTCTTT.

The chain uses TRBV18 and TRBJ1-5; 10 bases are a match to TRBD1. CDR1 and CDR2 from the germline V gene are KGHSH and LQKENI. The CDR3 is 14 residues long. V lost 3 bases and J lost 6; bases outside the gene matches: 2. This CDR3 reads CASSPGDRGQPQHF. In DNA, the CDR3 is TGTGCCAGCTCACCCGGGGACAGGGGTCAGCCCCAGCATTTT.

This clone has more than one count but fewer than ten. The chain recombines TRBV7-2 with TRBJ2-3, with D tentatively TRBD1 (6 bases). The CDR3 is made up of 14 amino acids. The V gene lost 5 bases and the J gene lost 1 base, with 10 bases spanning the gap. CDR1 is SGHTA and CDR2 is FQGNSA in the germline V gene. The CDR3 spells CASSPGHRTDTQYF. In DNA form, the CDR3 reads TGTGCCAGCAGCCCGGGACACCGCACAGATACGCAGTATTTT. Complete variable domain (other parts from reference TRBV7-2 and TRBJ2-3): GAGVSQSPSNKVTEKGKDVELRCDPISGHTALYWYRQSLGQGLEFLIYFQGNSAPDKSGLPSDRFSAERTGGSVSTLTIQRTQQEDSAVYLCASSPGHRTDTQYFGPGTRLTVL.

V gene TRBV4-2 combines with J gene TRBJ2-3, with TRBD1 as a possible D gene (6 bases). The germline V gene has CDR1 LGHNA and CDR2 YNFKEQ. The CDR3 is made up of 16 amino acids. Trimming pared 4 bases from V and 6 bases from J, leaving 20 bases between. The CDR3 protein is CASSRQPLGQHDTQYF. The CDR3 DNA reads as TGTGCCAGCAGCCGCCAACCGCTCGGACAGCACGATACGCAGTATTTT.

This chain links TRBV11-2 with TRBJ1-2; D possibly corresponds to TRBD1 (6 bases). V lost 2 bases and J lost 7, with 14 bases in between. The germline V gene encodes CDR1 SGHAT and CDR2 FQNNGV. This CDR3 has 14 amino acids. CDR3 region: CASSLSIQGGGYTF. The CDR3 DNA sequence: TGTGCCAGCAGCTTATCGATACAGGGCGGTGGCTACACCTTC.

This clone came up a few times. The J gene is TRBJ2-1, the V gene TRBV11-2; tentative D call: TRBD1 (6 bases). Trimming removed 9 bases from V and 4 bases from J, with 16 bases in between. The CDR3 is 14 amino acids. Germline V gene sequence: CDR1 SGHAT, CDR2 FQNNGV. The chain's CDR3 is CASHHQGWYNEQFF. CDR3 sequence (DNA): TGTGCCAGTCACCATCAGGGGTGGTACAATGAGCAGTTCTTC.

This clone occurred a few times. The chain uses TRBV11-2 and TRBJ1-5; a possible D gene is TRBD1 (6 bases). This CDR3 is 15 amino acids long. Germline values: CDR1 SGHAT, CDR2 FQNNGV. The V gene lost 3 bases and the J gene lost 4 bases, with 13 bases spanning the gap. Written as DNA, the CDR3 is TGTGCCAGCAGCTTCCTACAGGGTCATAATCAGCCCCAGCATTTT. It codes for CASSFLQGHNQPQHF.

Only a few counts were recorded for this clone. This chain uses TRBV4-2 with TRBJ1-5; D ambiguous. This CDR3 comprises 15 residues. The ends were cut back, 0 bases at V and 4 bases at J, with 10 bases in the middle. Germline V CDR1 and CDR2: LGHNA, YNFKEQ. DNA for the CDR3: TGTGCCAGCAGCCAAGATATGGGAGGGAATCAGCCCCAGCATTTT. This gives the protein CASSQDMGGNQPQHF.

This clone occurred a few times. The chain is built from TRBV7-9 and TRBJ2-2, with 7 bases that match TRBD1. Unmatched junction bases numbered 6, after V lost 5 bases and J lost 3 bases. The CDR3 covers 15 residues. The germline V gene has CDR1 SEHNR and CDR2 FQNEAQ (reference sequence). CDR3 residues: CASSPGTEDTGELFF. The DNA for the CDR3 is TGTGCCAGCAGCCCCGGGACAGAGGACACCGGGGAGCTGTTTTTT.

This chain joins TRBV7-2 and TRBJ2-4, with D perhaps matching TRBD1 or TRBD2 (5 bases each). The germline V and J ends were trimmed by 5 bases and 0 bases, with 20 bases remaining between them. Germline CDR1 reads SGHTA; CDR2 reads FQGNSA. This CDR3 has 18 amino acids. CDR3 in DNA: TGTGCCAGCAGCGCGCAAATCCGGGGCGAACTAGCCAAAAACATTCAGTACTTC. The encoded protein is CASSAQIRGELAKNIQYF. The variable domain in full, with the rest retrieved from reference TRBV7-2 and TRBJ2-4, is GAGVSQSPSNKVTEKGKDVELRCDPISGHTALYWYRQSLGQGLEFLIYFQGNSAPDKSGLPSDRFSAERTGGSVSTLTIQRTQQEDSAVYLCASSAQIRGELAKNIQYFGAGTRLSVL.

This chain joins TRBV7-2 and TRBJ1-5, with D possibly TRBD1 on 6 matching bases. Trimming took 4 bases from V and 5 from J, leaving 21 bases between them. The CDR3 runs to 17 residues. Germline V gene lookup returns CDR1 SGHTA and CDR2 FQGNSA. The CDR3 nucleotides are TGTGCCAGCAGCTCCGGCTCCCAAGGACAGCCAGATCAGCCCCAGCATTTT. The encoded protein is CASSSGSQGQPDQPQHF.

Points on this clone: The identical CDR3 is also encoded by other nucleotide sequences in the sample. CDR3 sequence reads: CASSLGQGRETQYF. The CDR3 DNA is TGCGCCAGCAGCTTGGGACAGGGAAGGGAGACCCAGTACTTC. The J gene is TRBJ2-5, the V gene TRBV5-1; 7 bases align to TRBD1. V gave up 0 bases and J gave up 5 bases; unmatched junction bases: 4. Germline values: CDR1 SGHRS, CDR2 YFSETQ. This CDR3 region has 14 residues.

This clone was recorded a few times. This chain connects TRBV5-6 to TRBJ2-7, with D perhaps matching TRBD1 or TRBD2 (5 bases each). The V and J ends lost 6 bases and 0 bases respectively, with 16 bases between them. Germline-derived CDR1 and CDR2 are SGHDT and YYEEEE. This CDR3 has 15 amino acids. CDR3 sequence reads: CASTLLGTYSYEQYF. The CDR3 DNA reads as TGTGCCAGCACCCTGCTCGGGACGTACTCCTACGAGCAGTACTTC.

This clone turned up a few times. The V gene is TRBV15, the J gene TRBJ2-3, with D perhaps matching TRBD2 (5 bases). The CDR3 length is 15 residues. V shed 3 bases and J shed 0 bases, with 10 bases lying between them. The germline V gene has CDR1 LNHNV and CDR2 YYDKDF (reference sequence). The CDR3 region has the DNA TGTGCCACCAGCAGGGAGGACCAGAGCACAGATACGCAGTATTTT. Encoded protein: CATSREDQSTDTQYF.

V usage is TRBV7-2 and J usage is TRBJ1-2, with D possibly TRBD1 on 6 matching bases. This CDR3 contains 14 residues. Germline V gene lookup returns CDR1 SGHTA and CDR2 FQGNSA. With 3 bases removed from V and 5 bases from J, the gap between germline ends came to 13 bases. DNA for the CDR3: TGTGCCAGCAGCTTCGGGGGCGGCTATTATGGCTACACCTTC. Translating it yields CASSFGGGYYGYTF.

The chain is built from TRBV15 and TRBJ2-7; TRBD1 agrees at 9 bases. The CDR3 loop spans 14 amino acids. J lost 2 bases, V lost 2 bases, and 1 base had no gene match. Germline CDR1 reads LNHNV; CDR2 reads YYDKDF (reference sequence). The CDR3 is CATSRRDRAYEQYF. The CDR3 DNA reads TGTGCCACCAGCAGAAGGGACAGGGCCTACGAGCAGTACTTC.

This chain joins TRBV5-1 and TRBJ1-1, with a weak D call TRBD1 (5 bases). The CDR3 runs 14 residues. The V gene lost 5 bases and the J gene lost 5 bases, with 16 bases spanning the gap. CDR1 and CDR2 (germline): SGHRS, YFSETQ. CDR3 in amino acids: CASSTDQGGTEAFF. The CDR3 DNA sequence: TGCGCCAGCAGTACAGACCAGGGAGGAACTGAAGCTTTCTTT.